These T cell receptor beta chains were read from a single sample in a study of PD-L1 blockade in urothelial cancer. This table comes from immunoSEQ multiplex PCR, and its TCRdb copy is limited to in-frame clones, with some not included. This table holds tens of thousands of clones, around 83% found once. This material consisted of PBMCs, taken around atezolizumab (anti-PD-L1) treatment. These TCRs come from a man between 60 and 70 years old with urothelial cancer. The CDR3 runs from the conserved cysteine through the conserved F or W. Fields, in order: clone size, V gene, J gene, D gene, CDR3 DNA, CDR3 protein. A D gene is named only where the DNA matches it firmly. Not every row has a clone size; where given, it reads once, few, many or a size class.

once,TRBV19,TRBJ1-1,TRBD1,TGTGCCAGTGCAAAGAATGGGGGGACAGCGACTGAAGCTTTCTTT,CASAKNGGTATEAFF
NA,TRBV18,TRBJ2-7,NA,TGTGCCAGCTCACTAAGGGGCAGCGACGAGCAGTACTTC,CASSLRGSDEQYF
NA,TRBV19,TRBJ1-1,NA,TGTGCCAGTAACCATCGGGTTGCGAACACTGAAGCTTTCTTT,CASNHRVANTEAFF
NA,TRBV12-5,TRBJ1-2,TRBD1,TGTGCTAGTGGGGGGACAGGGCTAGGCTACACCTTC,CASGGTGLGYTF
once,TRBV10-1,TRBJ2-5,TRBD2,TGCGCCAGCAGTGATACTGGACTAGCGCGGAAAGAGACCCAGTACTTC,CASSDTGLARKETQYF
NA,TRBV30,TRBJ1-2,NA,TGTGCCTGGAGTGTAACTCGGGGCTATGGCTACACCTTC,CAWSVTRGYGYTF
NA,TRBV5-6,TRBJ1-2,TRBD1,TGTGCCAGCAGCGGGGGACAGCTCTATGGCTACACCTTC,CASSGGQLYGYTF
NA,TRBV19,TRBJ2-7,NA,TGTGCCAGTAGTATGGCCAGCTCCTACGAGCAGTACTTC,CASSMASSYEQYF
NA,TRBV7-7,TRBJ2-2,TRBD2,TGTGCCAGCAGCTCCACTAGCGGGGCGAACACCGGGGAGCTGTTTTTT,CASSSTSGANTGELFF
NA,TRBV15,TRBJ2-1,NA,TGTGCCACCAGCAGAGATGCATATAGCGTGAAACACAATGAGCAGTTCTTC,CATSRDAYSVKHNEQFF